Given below is one T cell receptor beta chain in context. As yet, its antigen is unknown. The investigators amplified TCR beta CDR3 regions from RNA transcripts. First-round RT-PCR targeting the TCR CDR3 was performed with the HTBI primer set. TCRdb redid the calling of the multiplex PCR reads with MiXCR, one entry per CDR3 protein. The table includes 350,000 to 450,000 distinct CDR3 sequences, approximately 13% detected once. The diagnostic basis comprised clinical symptoms, serum thyroxine and TRAb, thyroid ultrasound and orbital computed tomography. Fresh peripheral blood, under 11 ml, yielded the PBMCs. The CDR3 has 16 residues. Trimming at V came to 4 bases and at J to 7 bases, leaving 12 bases not matched to a gene. Germline loops: CDR1 SGHRS, CDR2 YFSETQ. The sample originates from a study of T cells in Graves' hyperthyroidism and ophthalmopathy. Study observations and caveats: Appearing also in blood were most of the thyroid clonotypes expanded above 0.001. Researchers report that a 13 V-J model separated ophthalmopathy from stable hyperthyroidism.

The receptor was derived from a woman in her fifties or sixties with Graves' hyperthyroidism. The rearrangement joins TRBV5-1 to TRBJ2-2, with TRBD2 matching 8 bases. The sequenced material came from blood. The CDR3 bases are TGCGCCAGCAGCGCCACTAGCGGTTATGGGGGCGGGGAGCTGTTTTTT. Protein sequence: CASSATSGYGGGELFF.